One and the same sample provided the 26 T cell receptor beta chains below, sequenced in a study of T cell changes during pregnancy in multiple sclerosis. Produced via immunoSEQ multiplex PCR; TCRdb's table is partial and in-frame only. This sample carries more than 55,000 clones, 88% of them seen once, and the ten largest clones take under 0.45%. The input for sequencing was CD4+ T cells from peripheral blood mononuclear cells, taken in the third trimester of pregnancy. These receptors were collected from a female donor with multiple sclerosis, enrolled in a pregnancy study.

This chain connects TRBV6-5 to TRBJ1-5; 9 nucleotides align to TRBD1. The J segment lost 4 bases and the V segment lost 0 bases, leaving 1 base of the junction unmatched. The CDR3 covers 15 residues. Germline lookup yields CDR1 MNHEY and CDR2 SVGAGI. The CDR3 region is CASSYSTGGNQPQHF. The CDR3 DNA reads TGTGCCAGCAGTTACTCGACAGGGGGAAATCAGCCCCAGCATTTT.

The DNA for the CDR3 is TGCGCCAGCAGCGTGGACAGTTGGAACACTGAAGCTTTCTTT. Translated: CASSVDSWNTEAFF. The V call is TRBV5-1, the J call TRBJ1-1; a weak D match, TRBD1 (6 bases). Trimming shortened V by 4 bases and J by 1 base, and 11 bases separated the two germline ends. The CDR3 covers 14 residues. CDR1 SGHRS and CDR2 YFSETQ come from the germline V gene. The full variable domain, completed using reference TRBV5-1 and TRBJ1-1, is KAGVTQTPRYLIKTRGQQVTLSCSPISGHRSVSWYQQTPGQGLQFLFEYFSETQRNKGNFPGRFSGRQFSNSRSEMNVSTLELGDSALYLCASSVDSWNTEAFFGQGTRLTVV.

This clone was counted only a few times. The chain employs TRBV4-2 and TRBJ1-4; 10 positions agree with TRBD1. Trimming cost V 4 bases and J 6 bases; bases outside gene matches: 5. The CDR3 runs to 15 residues. Germline lookup yields CDR1 LGHNA and CDR2 YNFKEQ. The CDR3 bases are TGTGCCAGCAGCCTATCCGGACAGGGGGATGAAAAACTGTTTTTT. It is translated as CASSLSGQGDEKLFF.

This clone has just one count. The genes are TRBV19 and TRBJ2-5; 9 nucleotides align to TRBD2. J gave up 2 bases and V 5 bases, and 6 bases lay outside the gene matches. CDR3 size: 15 residues. The V gene's germline CDR1 is LNHDA and CDR2 SQIVND (reference sequence). The CDR3 spells CASSSRLAVQETQYF. In nucleotides, the CDR3 is TGTGCCAGTAGTTCTAGACTAGCGGTTCAAGAGACCCAGTACTTC.

The CDR3 region is CASSQDGTSGGVAKNIQYF. Here the CDR3 DNA reads TGCGCCAGCAGCCAAGATGGCACTAGCGGGGGAGTAGCCAAAAACATTCAGTACTTC. The genes are TRBV4-1 and TRBJ2-4; 11 nucleotides align to TRBD2. Unmatched junction bases numbered 7, after V lost 0 bases and J lost 0 bases. Germline lookup yields CDR1 MGHRA and CDR2 YSYEKL. CDR3 size: 19 residues.

The V gene is TRBV5-1, the J gene TRBJ2-1; 7 bases agree with TRBD2. CDR1 is SGHRS, CDR2 YFSETQ, per germline. Trimming at V came to 3 bases and at J to 1 base, leaving 4 bases not matched to a gene. The CDR3 contains 15 residues. The DNA of the CDR3 is TGCGCCAGCAGCTCCAATAGCGGGTCCTACAATGAGCAGTTCTTC. Protein sequence: CASSSNSGSYNEQFF.

V gene TRBV25-1 combines with J gene TRBJ2-7, with D tentatively TRBD1 (6 bases). The CDR3 consists of 15 residues. Germline lookup yields CDR1 MGHDK and CDR2 SYGVNS. The V gene lost 7 bases and the J gene lost 3 bases, with 19 bases spanning the gap. CDR3 loop: CASTSQGPGSYEQYF. CDR3 nucleotide sequence: TGTGCCAGCACCTCCCAGGGGCCAGGGAGCTACGAGCAGTACTTC.

The chain uses TRBV18 and TRBJ2-5, with a tentative D call TRBD2 (5 bases). The CDR3 extends over 13 amino acids. The germline V and J ends were trimmed by 6 bases and 3 bases, with 11 bases remaining between them. Per the germline V gene, CDR1 is KGHSH and CDR2 is LQKENI. The CDR3 spells CASSKNGEETQYF. CDR3 nucleotides: TGTGCCAGCTCTAAGAACGGGGAAGAGACCCAGTACTTC.

This clone has only one observation. The V call is TRBV30, the J call TRBJ1-4; D is perhaps TRBD1 (5 bases). The V gene lost 0 bases and the J gene lost 2 bases, with 7 bases spanning the gap. Germline V gene lookup returns CDR1 GTSNPN and CDR2 SVGIG (reference sequence). This CDR3 region has 14 residues. The CDR3 nucleotides read TGTGCCTGGAGTGTATCAGGGACTAATGAAAAACTGTTTTTT. Its protein is CAWSVSGTNEKLFF.

The rearrangement links TRBV25-1 to TRBJ1-2; D call uncertain. CDR3 length: 15 amino acids. Germline V gene data show CDR1 as MGHDK and CDR2 as SYGVNS. V lost 3 bases to trimming and J lost 2 bases, with 13 bases between them. The CDR3 bases are TGTGCCAGCAGTGAGTTGAGGGATGGGAACTATGGCTACACCTTC. This gives the protein CASSELRDGNYGYTF.

V and J are TRBV7-2 and TRBJ2-2, with 9 bases matching TRBD2. Trimming cost V 5 bases and J 0 bases; bases outside gene matches: 7. CDR1 is SGHTA and CDR2 is FQGNSA in the germline V gene. This CDR3 has 17 amino acids. The CDR3 is CASSRSGGGTNTGELFF. CDR3 DNA sequence: TGTGCCAGCAGCCGTAGCGGGGGAGGCACGAACACCGGGGAGCTGTTTTTT.

This chain joins TRBV19 and TRBJ1-2; 7 bases line up with TRBD1. The CDR3 has 17 residues. The V segment lost 4 bases and the J segment 4 bases; nucleotides outside the gene matches: 15. From germline, CDR1 is LNHDA and CDR2 SQIVND (reference sequence). For the CDR3, the DNA is TGTGCCAGTAGTAGGCGAATTCTTAGGGGGCTGGGCTATGGCTACACCTTC. This translates into CASSRRILRGLGYGYTF.

The V and J genes are TRBV4-2 and TRBJ2-1, with 8 bases identical to TRBD2. The CDR3 covers 17 residues. The germline V gene has CDR1 LGHNA and CDR2 YNFKEQ. With 0 bases clipped from V and 6 bases from J, the junction kept 10 bases outside the gene matches. CDR3 amino acids: CASSQDWTGGGFNEQFF. CDR3 DNA: TGTGCCAGCAGCCAAGATTGGACTGGCGGGGGGTTCAATGAGCAGTTCTTC.

The chain couples TRBV27 to TRBJ1-1, with 7 nucleotides matching TRBD1. Germline CDR1 MNHEY, CDR2 SMNVEV (reference sequence). The length of the CDR3 is 15 residues. The junction had 9 bases not matched to a gene; V was cut back by 3 bases and J by 5 bases. The CDR3 sequence: CASSLSDRVWTEAFF. The CDR3 coding sequence is TGTGCCAGCAGTTTGTCAGACAGGGTGTGGACTGAAGCTTTCTTT.

This clone was found once. This sequence joins TRBV27 and TRBJ2-3; TRBD1 aligns across 9 bases. With 6 bases clipped from V and 6 bases from J, the junction kept 10 bases outside the gene matches. Looked up from germline, CDR1 is MNHEY and CDR2 is SMNVEV (reference sequence). The CDR3 spans 15 residues. DNA of the CDR3: TGTGCCAGCAGGACTTTCCTACAGGGGGCCGATACGCAGTATTTT. Its protein product is CASRTFLQGADTQYF.

The table lists this clone with a count of one. The chain employs TRBV5-1 and TRBJ2-5, with 12 bases matching TRBD2. This CDR3 region has 15 residues. Germline V gene data show CDR1 as SGHRS and CDR2 as YFSETQ. The V and J ends lost 4 bases and 2 bases, in that order; junction bases with no gene match: 3. The CDR3 nucleotides are TGCGCCAGCAGCGGCGGACTAGCGGGGCAAGAGACCCAGTACTTC. Its protein product is CASSGGLAGQETQYF.

This chain connects TRBV30 to TRBJ2-3; TRBD1 matches 9 bases. There are 13 residues in the CDR3. Germline CDR1 and CDR2: GTSNPN and SVGIG (reference sequence). The junction had 3 bases not matched to a gene; V was cut back by 5 bases and J by 3 bases. As DNA, the CDR3 is TGTGCCTGGGGGACAGGGTTAACAGATACGCAGTATTTT. This translates into CAWGTGLTDTQYF.

The V and J genes are TRBV9 and TRBJ2-1; D is unresolved. Per the germline V gene, CDR1 is SGDLS and CDR2 is YYNGEE. The V gene lost 9 bases and the J gene lost 4 bases, with 14 bases spanning the gap. The CDR3 extends over 13 amino acids. CDR3 residues: CATRTPPYNEQFF. The CDR3 DNA is TGTGCCACTAGAACCCCGCCTTACAATGAGCAGTTCTTC.

This sequence joins TRBV30 and TRBJ1-2; TRBD1 matches 8 bases. V trimming: 2 bases; J trimming: 5 bases; junction bases outside the gene matches: 7. The CDR3 consists of 14 residues. Germline CDR1 reads GTSNPN; CDR2 reads SVGIG (reference sequence). The CDR3 DNA reads as TGTGCCTGGAGTCAACAGGGGGGTTGGTATGGCTACACCTTC. As protein: CAWSQQGGWYGYTF.

V and J are TRBV5-6 and TRBJ1-5; 7 bases match TRBD1. This CDR3 region has 14 residues. The V and J ends lost 5 bases and 7 bases, in that order; junction bases with no gene match: 9. In germline, CDR1 is SGHDT, CDR2 YYEEEE. The DNA for the CDR3 is TGTGCCAGCAGGTCTCAGGGGGTAGAACAGCCCCAGCATTTT. Its protein product is CASRSQGVEQPQHF.

As DNA, the CDR3 is TGTGCCAGCAGTTATCAGGGGGACTCCTACGAGCAGTACTTC. Protein sequence: CASSYQGDSYEQYF. The chain employs TRBV9 and TRBJ2-7; 7 bases map to TRBD1. Germline V gene lookup returns CDR1 SGDLS and CDR2 YYNGEE. V gave up 5 bases and J gave up 0 bases; unmatched junction bases: 5. The CDR3 is 14 residues long.

This rearrangement joins TRBV5-1 to TRBJ2-1; D is uncertain. V lost 1 base and J lost 10, with 12 bases in between. Looked up from germline, CDR1 is SGHRS and CDR2 is YFSETQ. CDR3 length: 13 amino acids. Here the CDR3 reads CASSLWWAGEQFF. CDR3 nucleotide sequence: TGCGCCAGCAGCTTGTGGTGGGCTGGAGAGCAGTTCTTC.

V is TRBV28 and J is TRBJ2-5; TRBD2 aligns across 8 bases. The CDR3 contains 13 residues. After removal of 6 bases from V and 7 bases from J, the junction contained 7 bases not matched to a gene. Germline CDR1 MDHEN, CDR2 SYDVKM. Here the CDR3 DNA reads TGTGCCAGCAGGTCCGGGGGGGAGGGGACCCAGTACTTC. It translates to CASRSGGEGTQYF.

The genes are TRBV7-2 and TRBJ2-5; 8 bases fit TRBD1. Per the germline V gene, CDR1 is SGHTA and CDR2 is FQGNSA. The CDR3 spans 16 residues. After removal of 1 base from V and 1 base from J, the junction contained 5 bases not matched to a gene. The CDR3 DNA follows: TGTGCCAGCAGCTTAGGCGGGACAGGTTCCCAAGAGACCCAGTACTTC. This encodes CASSLGGTGSQETQYF.

The CDR3 DNA reads as TGTGCCAGCAGCGCCAATATCCTAGCGGGAGGGGTGCCTGAGCAGTTCTTC. This codes for CASSANILAGGVPEQFF. The chain employs TRBV9 and TRBJ2-1; 12 bases agree with TRBD2. Germline V gives CDR1 SGDLS, CDR2 YYNGEE. The V and J ends lost 3 bases and 9 bases, in that order; junction bases with no gene match: 13. The CDR3 contains 17 residues.

This sequence joins TRBV10-2 and TRBJ2-3; possibly TRBD1 for D (6 bases). This CDR3 comprises 14 residues. V was pared by 4 bases and J by 4 bases, with 12 bases between. CDR1 is WSHSY, CDR2 SAAADI, per germline. Here the CDR3 DNA reads TGCGCCAGCAGTGTTATAGAGGGGGCAGATACGCAGTATTTT. Its translation is CASSVIEGADTQYF.